This passage covers 30 T cell receptor beta chains from one sample sequenced in a study of blood T cell repertoires in COVID-19. The protocol was immunoSEQ multiplex PCR, while the TCRdb copy is restricted to in-frame clones and leaves out a portion. The table shows roughly 59,000 clones, with approximately 80% occurring only once. Sequences were obtained from peripheral blood. The receptors stem from a man of 80 years or more with acute or convalescent COVID-19.

The chain has TRBV11-2 and TRBJ2-5; TRBD1 matches at 9 bases. Germline trimming cut 5 bases from V and 2 bases from J; bases unmatched to any gene: 3. Germline CDR1 SGHAT, CDR2 FQNNGV. The CDR3 runs to 14 residues. The CDR3 loop is CASSPGTGQETQYF. In DNA form, the CDR3 reads TGTGCCAGCAGCCCCGGGACAGGGCAAGAGACCCAGTACTTC.

The V and J genes are TRBV28 and TRBJ2-1; 9 bases are shared with TRBD1. Germline V gene lookup returns CDR1 MDHEN and CDR2 SYDVKM. V lost 1 base and J lost 8; bases outside the gene matches: 6. CDR3 length equals 15 residues. The CDR3 bases are TGTGCCAGCAGTTTATACGGGACAGGGCAGGATGAGCAGTTCTTC. This codes for CASSLYGTGQDEQFF.

The chain carries TRBV6-2 or TRBV6-3 and TRBJ1-1, with D possibly TRBD1 on 6 matching bases. The germline V and J ends were trimmed by 4 bases and 1 base, with 7 bases remaining between them. The CDR3 consists of 13 residues. Germline loops: CDR1 MNHEY, CDR2 SVGEGT. CDR3 coding DNA: TGTGCCAGCAGTTTCAGGGGGAACACTGAAGCTTTCTTT. It yields the protein CASSFRGNTEAFF.

This clone was detected once. The chain couples TRBV11-3 to TRBJ2-2; possibly TRBD2 for D (5 bases). The CDR3 spans 15 residues. Per germline, CDR1 SGHNT and CDR2 YENEEA. Trimming took off 8 bases at V and 0 bases at J, with 13 bases between the two ends. The CDR3 reads CASASGSPNTGELFF. The CDR3 DNA reads as TGTGCCAGCGCATCGGGGAGCCCGAACACCGGGGAGCTGTTTTTT.

This clone was observed a single time. The rearrangement joins TRBV28 to TRBJ2-6; D not certain. The germline V and J ends were trimmed by 3 bases and 0 bases, with 6 bases remaining between them. The germline V gene encodes CDR1 MDHEN and CDR2 SYDVKM. The CDR3 runs 15 residues. CDR3 residues: CASSLPGSGANVLTF. DNA of the CDR3: TGTGCCAGCAGTTTGCCAGGCTCTGGGGCCAACGTCCTGACTTTC.

The chain combines TRBV7-9 with TRBJ2-4; D ambiguous. Trimming removed 5 bases at V and 5 bases at J, with 7 bases between. Germline-derived CDR1 and CDR2 are SEHNR and FQNEAQ (reference sequence). The CDR3 runs to 12 residues. The CDR3 DNA reads as TGTGCCAGCAGCCCACGCGAAAACATTCAGTACTTC. It encodes CASSPRENIQYF.

This chain links TRBV10-3 with TRBJ2-5; 10 bases align to TRBD2. Losses at the gene ends were 3 bases for V and 3 bases for J; bases not matched to a gene: 4. The CDR3 loop spans 15 amino acids. Per germline, CDR1 ENHRY and CDR2 SYGVKD. The CDR3 nucleotides read TGTGCCATCAGTGAAACTAGCGGGGTAGAAGAGACCCAGTACTTC. Encoded protein: CAISETSGVEETQYF.

The V and J genes are TRBV20-1 and TRBJ2-7; D gene uncertain. The germline V gene has CDR1 DFQATT and CDR2 SNEGSKA (reference sequence). The CDR3 has 11 residues. The V gene lost 4 bases and the J gene lost 6 bases, with 10 bases spanning the gap. In nucleotides, the CDR3 is TGCAGTGCTAAGATGTCGAGCGAGCAGTACTTC. Amino acids: CSAKMSSEQYF.

This chain connects TRBV5-1 to TRBJ1-6, with 11 bases matching TRBD1. V shed 1 base and J 9 bases; nucleotides not matched to a gene: 3. CDR3 length: 15 amino acids. CDR1 and CDR2 from the germline V gene are SGHRS and YFSETQ. The CDR3 region is CASSLRTGGSSPLHF. DNA for the CDR3: TGCGCCAGCAGCTTGCGGACAGGGGGCAGTTCACCCCTCCACTTT.

This clone has only one observation. This chain connects TRBV24-1 to TRBJ2-1; D not resolved. Germline V lookup: CDR1 KGHDR, CDR2 SFDVKD. The CDR3 is made up of 13 amino acids. V was shortened by 0 bases and J by 5 bases, with 4 bases between the two germline ends. This chain's CDR3 is CATSDLTHNEQFF. The CDR3 coding sequence is TGTGCCACCAGTGATTTGACTCACAATGAGCAGTTCTTC.

The chain uses TRBV18 and TRBJ2-3; 12 nucleotides align to TRBD1. V shed 1 base and J 0 bases; nucleotides not matched to a gene: 8. The germline gives CDR1 KGHSH, CDR2 LQKENI. This CDR3 is built from 19 residues. The CDR3 DNA follows: TGTGCCAGCTCACCACGTCCCGGGACAGGGGGCAGGAGCACAGATACGCAGTATTTT. Its protein product is CASSPRPGTGGRSTDTQYF.

This clone was counted a single time. The chain combines TRBV4-1 with TRBJ2-3, with 12 bases lining up with TRBD1. The CDR3 consists of 17 residues. Germline-derived CDR1 and CDR2 are MGHRA and YSYEKL. The V segment lost 4 bases and the J segment 3 bases; nucleotides outside the gene matches: 8. CDR3 DNA: TGCGCCAGCAGCCTCTTTTGGGACAGGGGGCAAACAGATACGCAGTATTTT. Translated: CASSLFWDRGQTDTQYF.

The V call is TRBV25-1, the J call TRBJ1-1, with unresolved D. Germline V gene sequence: CDR1 MGHDK, CDR2 SYGVNS. The CDR3 is 14 amino acids. The V gene lost 1 base and the J gene lost 3 bases, with 9 bases spanning the gap. The CDR3 loop is CASSEFYGDTEAFF. CDR3 in DNA: TGTGCCAGCAGTGAATTTTACGGGGACACTGAAGCTTTCTTT.

By frequency in the sample, this clone is medium-sized (0.01 to 0.1%). The chain links TRBV3-1 (or the pseudogene TRBV3-2) to TRBJ1-2, with 7 positions matching TRBD1. The CDR3 extends over 12 amino acids. The V gene end was trimmed by 3 bases and the J gene end by 9 bases; junction bases not matched to a gene: 4. Germline V lookup: CDR1 LGHDT, CDR2 YNNKEL (reference sequence). The CDR3 loop is CASSQRDSSYTF. The CDR3 bases are TGTGCCAGCAGCCAGAGGGACAGTAGCTACACCTTC.

CDR3 loop: CASSLLGGSDTQYF. CDR3 nucleotide sequence: TGTGCCAGCAGCTTGCTTGGGGGCAGCGATACGCAGTATTTT. The chain combines TRBV5-5 with TRBJ2-3; weak D call: TRBD1 (6 bases). Deletions cut 1 base from V and 6 bases from J, with 12 bases between. Germline CDR1 reads SGHKS; CDR2 reads YYEKEE (reference sequence). This CDR3 comprises 14 residues.

About this clone itself: Within the sample, other DNA sequences also encode this same CDR3. The rearrangement uses TRBV7-2 and TRBJ2-1; D gene unclear. Germline CDR1 reads SGHTA; CDR2 reads FQGNSA. V was shortened by 1 base and J by 4 bases, with 5 bases between the two germline ends. CDR3 length: 13 amino acids. The CDR3 DNA is TGTGCCAGCAGCTTAGACTCGTACAATGAGCAGTTCTTC. Protein product: CASSLDSYNEQFF.

The chain joins TRBV5-6 to TRBJ2-2, with 11 bases fitting TRBD2. The CDR3 loop spans 15 amino acids. With 5 bases clipped from V and 1 base from J, the junction kept 1 base outside the gene matches. Germline V lookup: CDR1 SGHDT, CDR2 YYEEEE. The CDR3 reads CASRLAGENTGELFF. The CDR3 coding sequence is TGTGCCAGCAGACTAGCGGGGGAGAACACCGGGGAGCTGTTTTTT. Drawing the rest from reference TRBV5-6 and TRBJ2-2, the complete variable domain is DAGVTQSPTHLIKTRGQQVTLRCSPKSGHDTVSWYQQALGQGPQFIFQYYEEEERQRGNFPDRFSGHQFPNYSSELNVNALLLGDSALYLCASRLAGENTGELFFGEGSRLTVL.

The chain couples TRBV19 to TRBJ1-4; D not resolved. Germline CDR1 is LNHDA and CDR2 is SQIVND (reference sequence). V shed 2 bases and J shed 5 bases, with 15 bases lying between them. The CDR3 covers 16 residues. The CDR3 loop is CASSIRYGGKNEKLFF. CDR3 nucleotide sequence: TGTGCCAGTAGTATACGGTACGGAGGAAAGAATGAAAAACTGTTTTTT.

The chain joins TRBV11-2 to TRBJ2-7, with a tentative D call TRBD1 (5 bases). This CDR3 spans 16 amino acids. With 0 bases removed from V and 3 bases from J, the gap between germline ends came to 15 bases. The germline V gene encodes CDR1 SGHAT and CDR2 FQNNGV. The CDR3 loop reads CASSLDWARARYEQYF. As DNA, the CDR3 is TGTGCCAGCAGCTTAGATTGGGCCAGGGCTCGCTACGAGCAGTACTTC.

This clone was recorded only once. In nucleotides, the CDR3 is TGTGCCAGCTCACCCACCGGGACTAGCGGTCCCTACGAGCAGTACTTC. This codes for CASSPTGTSGPYEQYF. This chain connects TRBV18 to TRBJ2-7; 11 bases line up with TRBD2. Losses at the gene ends were 3 bases for V and 2 bases for J; bases not matched to a gene: 6. Germline CDR1 KGHSH, CDR2 LQKENI. The CDR3 totals 16 residues.

The chain combines TRBV27 with TRBJ2-1; 9 bases are a match to TRBD1. Germline V gene sequence: CDR1 MNHEY, CDR2 SMNVEV (reference sequence). Germline trimming cut 7 bases from V and 12 bases from J; bases unmatched to any gene: 13. This CDR3 region has 14 residues. CDR3 sequence reads: CASIRTGGAGVQFF. The CDR3, as DNA: TGTGCCAGCATCCGAACAGGGGGCGCGGGGGTGCAGTTCTTC.

The chain has TRBV6-5 and TRBJ1-5; D remains unclear. The CDR3 has 13 amino acids. Germline CDR1 MNHEY, CDR2 SVGAGI. V lost 6 bases and J 3 bases, leaving 9 bases between the germline ends. CDR3 DNA: TGTGCCAGCAGCCCCGTTCCCAATCAGCCCCAGCATTTT. It codes for CASSPVPNQPQHF.

Written as DNA, the CDR3 is TGCGCCAGCAGCTTGGCAGACAGAGCTAGCACAGATACGCAGTATTTT. This codes for CASSLADRASTDTQYF. The V gene is TRBV5-1, the J gene TRBJ2-3, with D perhaps matching TRBD1 (5 bases). Trimming pared 0 bases from V and 0 bases from J, leaving 11 bases between. Per the germline V gene, CDR1 is SGHRS and CDR2 is YFSETQ. The length of the CDR3 is 16 residues.

The CDR3 is CSVTKGGGDEQFF. The CDR3 DNA reads TGCAGCGTGACTAAGGGGGGGGGCGATGAGCAGTTCTTC. The chain joins TRBV29-1 to TRBJ2-1, with a weak D call TRBD2 (7 bases). This CDR3 is 13 amino acids long. From germline, CDR1 is SQVTM and CDR2 ANQGSEA. V shed 6 bases and J shed 8 bases, with 17 bases lying between them.

The gene calls are TRBV4-2 and TRBJ2-2; 9 nucleotides agree with TRBD1. Germline CDR1 and CDR2: LGHNA and YNFKEQ. This CDR3 is 16 amino acids long. V dropped 1 base and J dropped 4; count of bases not matched to a gene: 4. In DNA, the CDR3 is TGTGCCAGCAGCCAAGCACAGGGGGCGCGCACCGGGGAGCTGTTTTTT. Protein: CASSQAQGARTGELFF.

This chain joins TRBV27 and TRBJ1-2; 9 bases are shared with TRBD1. V was clipped by 5 bases and J by 8 bases; unmatched bases: 12. The length of the CDR3 is 15 residues. CDR1 is MNHEY, CDR2 SMNVEV, per germline (reference sequence). CDR3 residues: CASSRTGTGSPGYTF. In DNA, the CDR3 is TGTGCCAGCAGTCGCACCGGGACAGGGAGTCCGGGCTACACCTTC.

The V call is TRBV30, the J call TRBJ1-3; 10 bases fit TRBD1. Germline trimming cut 5 bases from V and 2 bases from J; bases unmatched to any gene: 3. This CDR3 is built from 14 residues. Looked up from germline, CDR1 is GTSNPN and CDR2 is SVGIG (reference sequence). The CDR3 protein is CAWGGTGAGNTIYF. The CDR3 nucleotides read TGTGCCTGGGGCGGGACAGGGGCTGGAAACACCATATATTTT.

V and J are TRBV7-2 and TRBJ2-1; 11 positions agree with TRBD1. This CDR3 is built from 15 residues. Germline CDR1 and CDR2: SGHTA and FQGNSA. V shed 3 bases, J shed 4 bases, and the junction held 2 bases outside the gene matches. The CDR3 nucleotides read TGTGCCAGCAGCTTCGGGACAGGGGGTTACAATGAGCAGTTCTTC. As protein: CASSFGTGGYNEQFF.

The V gene is TRBV14, the J gene TRBJ2-2; TRBD2 agrees at 9 bases. The CDR3 has 18 residues. Trimming at V came to 0 bases and at J to 4 bases, leaving 9 bases not matched to a gene. Germline values: CDR1 SGHDN, CDR2 FVKESK. As DNA, the CDR3 is TGTGCCAGCAGCCAAGATCTGGTCGGAGCGGGAGGCACCGGGGAGCTGTTTTTT. It encodes CASSQDLVGAGGTGELFF.

CDR3 sequence: CASSEQGARTEAFF. CDR3 nucleotides: TGCGCCAGCAGCGAACAGGGGGCAAGGACTGAAGCTTTCTTT. The V gene is TRBV5-1, the J gene TRBJ1-1; 9 bases map to TRBD1. Per the germline V gene, CDR1 is SGHRS and CDR2 is YFSETQ. The CDR3 is made up of 14 amino acids. V shed 4 bases and J 5 bases; nucleotides not matched to a gene: 6.